These 19 T cell receptor beta chains came from one sample sequenced in a study of T cells after yellow fever vaccination. From the 5' RACE reads, TCRdb called clonotypes with MiXCR, one entry per CDR3 protein. The sample shows more than 450,000 distinct CDR3 sequences, just over 20% of them seen only once. Source: PBMCs, taken approximately 22 days after the first yellow fever vaccination. The receptor set was obtained from a man between 18 and 35 years old who received the YFV17D yellow fever vaccine.

The chain employs TRBV20-1 and TRBJ1-5; D is undetermined. The germline V and J ends were trimmed by 3 bases and 4 bases, with 7 bases remaining between them. The germline CDR1 and CDR2 sequences are DFQATT and SNEGSKA (reference sequence). The CDR3 is 12 amino acids. CDR3 coding DNA: TGCAGTGCTAGTCGCGGAAATCAGCCCCAGCATTTT. Translating gives CSASRGNQPQHF.

This clonotype was seen a handful of times. J is TRBJ2-1 and V is TRBV4-1, with D perhaps matching TRBD2 (6 bases). The CDR3 extends over 15 amino acids. V was cut by 3 bases and J by 6 bases, with 15 bases left in between. Germline V gene lookup returns CDR1 MGHRA and CDR2 YSYEKL. The CDR3 region has the DNA TGCGCCAGCAGCCATATCGGGACTCCGTCCAATGAGCAGTTCTTC. It specifies CASSHIGTPSNEQFF.

The rearrangement joins TRBV20-1 to TRBJ1-5; 7 nucleotides match TRBD1. The V gene's germline CDR1 is DFQATT and CDR2 SNEGSKA (reference sequence). Trimming cost V 6 bases and J 1 base; bases outside gene matches: 6. The CDR3 is 14 residues long. CDR3 loop: CSAGTDASNQPQHF. In DNA, the CDR3 is TGCAGTGCCGGGACAGATGCGAGCAATCAGCCCCAGCATTTT.

The chain uses TRBV12-3 or TRBV12-4 and TRBJ1-2, with TRBD1 identical over 7 bases. Unmatched junction bases numbered 12, after V lost 8 bases and J lost 0 bases. The CDR3 contains 16 residues. CDR3 sequence (DNA): TGTGCCAGCCGGGGGGCAGGGGGAGCAGCTAACTATGGCTACACCTTC. Protein: CASRGAGGAANYGYTF.

The chain couples TRBV11-2 to TRBJ2-3; D ambiguous. The V end was cut by 5 bases, the J end by 0 bases, with 18 bases between. From germline, CDR1 is SGHAT and CDR2 FQNNGV. The CDR3 length is 17 residues. This CDR3 is CASSRVGDPPSTDTQYF. CDR3 DNA sequence: TGTGCCAGCAGCCGTGTTGGGGATCCTCCTAGCACAGATACGCAGTATTTT. Drawing the rest from reference TRBV11-2 and TRBJ2-3, the complete variable domain is EAGVAQSPRYKIIEKRQSVAFWCNPISGHATLYWYQQILGQGPKLLIQFQNNGVVDDSQLPKDRFSAERLKGVDSTLKIQPAKLEDSAVYLCASSRVGDPPSTDTQYFGPGTRLTVL.

The V call is TRBV24-1, the J call TRBJ2-5; D ambiguous. The germline V gene has CDR1 KGHDR and CDR2 SFDVKD. V lost 0 bases and J 10 bases, leaving 11 bases between the germline ends. The CDR3 length is 13 residues. CDR3 DNA sequence: TGTGCCACCAGTGATTTGAGGGTGACTCGCCAGTACTTC. Protein product: CATSDLRVTRQYF.

This clonotype was seen a single time. V and J are TRBV7-9 and TRBJ2-3; 12 bases align to TRBD1. The CDR3 consists of 16 residues. The junction had 7 bases not matched to a gene; V was cut back by 4 bases and J by 5 bases. Germline-derived CDR1 and CDR2 are SEHNR and FQNEAQ (reference sequence). This CDR3 is CASSWKGTGGVDTQYF. The CDR3 DNA is TGTGCCAGCAGCTGGAAGGGGACAGGGGGCGTAGATACGCAGTATTTT.

The rearrangement uses TRBV5-6 and TRBJ2-7; 7 bases map to TRBD1. CDR3 length: 14 amino acids. V lost 1 base to trimming and J lost 3 bases; unmatched junction nucleotides: 4. Looked up from germline, CDR1 is SGHDT and CDR2 is YYEEEE. The CDR3 DNA reads TGTGCCAGCAGCTTGTGGGGACAGATCTACGAGCAGTACTTC. This gives the protein CASSLWGQIYEQYF.

The chain couples TRBV5-2 to TRBJ2-6; the DNA was not compared with TRBD2, the D call given in the table. TRBV5-2 is designated a pseudogene. The CDR3 contains 22 residues. This CDR3 reads CASSRLAGGPIPKSSGANVLTF. In DNA form, the CDR3 reads TGTGCCAGCAGCAGATTAGCGGGGGGGCCAATTCCGAAGAGCTCTGGGGCCAACGTCCTGACTTTC.

This clonotype was counted between two and nine times. The J gene is TRBJ2-1, the V gene TRBV6-6, with D hard to call. There are 11 residues in the CDR3. The germline CDR1 and CDR2 sequences are MNHNY and SVGAGI (reference sequence). Trimming cost V 2 bases and J 10 bases, with 6 bases left between them. CDR3 in amino acids: CASSYEEEQFF. In nucleotides, the CDR3 is TGTGCCAGCAGTTACGAGGAAGAGCAGTTCTTC.

This clonotype appeared a few times. The V gene is TRBV7-2, the J gene TRBJ2-1; no clear D. V lost 1 base, J lost 8 bases, and 6 bases lay in between. Germline V gives CDR1 SGHTA, CDR2 FQGNSA. The CDR3 is made up of 12 amino acids. The CDR3 spells CASSLDRHEQFF. CDR3 nucleotide sequence: TGTGCCAGCAGCTTAGATCGTCATGAGCAGTTCTTC.

This rearrangement joins TRBV30 to TRBJ1-4, with TRBD1 matching 7 bases. Germline V gives CDR1 GTSNPN, CDR2 SVGIG (reference sequence). The length of the CDR3 is 13 residues. Trimming removed 2 bases from V and 7 bases from J; junction bases left unmatched: 4. The CDR3 DNA follows: TGTGCCTGGAGTACCCAGGGGGTTGAAAAACTGTTTTTT. It translates to CAWSTQGVEKLFF.

The J gene is TRBJ2-1, the V gene TRBV9; 9 nucleotides align to TRBD2. The germline V gene encodes CDR1 SGDLS and CDR2 YYNGEE. J was trimmed by 5 bases and V by 4 bases; bases with no gene match: 7. The CDR3 runs to 15 residues. This CDR3 is CASSLVAGGHNEQFF. CDR3 in DNA: TGTGCCAGCAGCCTAGTTGCGGGGGGGCACAATGAGCAGTTCTTC.

This clonotype occurred a few times. The chain carries TRBV20-1 and TRBJ2-2; tentative D call: TRBD2 (6 bases). V was shortened by 6 bases and J by 3 bases, with 14 bases between the two germline ends. CDR1 and CDR2 (germline): DFQATT, SNEGSKA (reference sequence). This CDR3 contains 14 residues. The CDR3 coding sequence is TGCAGTGCAATCCCCGGGGGTTACACCGGGGAGCTGTTTTTT. Translating it yields CSAIPGGYTGELFF.

The rearrangement joins TRBV11-2 to TRBJ1-6; tentatively, D is TRBD1 (5 bases). The CDR3 extends over 16 amino acids. Germline CDR1 SGHAT, CDR2 FQNNGV. The V end was cut by 0 bases, the J end by 5 bases, with 11 bases between. The CDR3 loop is CASSLDRTRHNSPLHF. The DNA for the CDR3 is TGTGCCAGCAGCTTAGACCGGACACGGCATAATTCACCCCTCCACTTT.

The chain is built from TRBV18 and TRBJ2-1, with a possible D match to TRBD2 (5 bases). In germline, CDR1 is KGHSH, CDR2 LQKENI. The CDR3 consists of 13 residues. Deletions cut 3 bases from V and 5 bases from J, with 8 bases between. The CDR3 DNA reads as TGTGCCAGCTCACCGCCGGGGAACAATGAGCAGTTCTTC. It specifies CASSPPGNNEQFF.

This clonotype was detected a few times. This sequence joins TRBV4-3 and TRBJ2-3, with 11 bases identical to TRBD2. In germline, CDR1 is LGHNA, CDR2 YSLEER. The CDR3 loop spans 17 amino acids. V trimming: 4 bases; J trimming: 2 bases; junction bases outside the gene matches: 8. CDR3 amino acids: CASSPRLAGGTTDTQYF. The DNA of the CDR3 is TGCGCCAGCAGCCCAAGATTAGCGGGGGGGACCACAGATACGCAGTATTTT.

Points on this clonotype: Since a much larger clone is just one base distant, this may be a read error. The chain joins TRBV24-1 to TRBJ2-2; D is unresolved. This CDR3 has 11 residues. Germline V lookup: CDR1 KGHDR, CDR2 SFDVKD. Trimming left V 1 base short and J 7 bases short, with 0 bases between. The CDR3 coding sequence is TGTGCCACCAGTGATTTCGGGGAGCTGTTTTTT. It yields the protein CATSDFGELFF.

This chain joins TRBV7-9 and TRBJ2-2; 9 nucleotides align to TRBD1. Germline V gene sequence: CDR1 SEHNR, CDR2 FQNEAQ (reference sequence). The trim removed 5 bases at V and 3 bases at J, leaving 7 bases unmatched. CDR3 length: 16 amino acids. The CDR3 reads CASSIETGGYTGELFF. In DNA form, the CDR3 reads TGTGCCAGCAGCATCGAGACAGGGGGATACACCGGGGAGCTGTTTTTT.